These T cell receptor beta chains were read from a single sample in a study of beta chain features in type 1 diabetes. Measured with immunoSEQ multiplex PCR; TCRdb has only the in-frame clones, and not every one. Of about 120,000 clones listed, roughly 17% are singletons. Specimen: central memory CD4+ T cells from blood. The receptors stem from a man aged 25 to 45 with type 1 diabetes. The CDR3 runs from the conserved cysteine through the conserved F or W. Each record gives: CDR3 length, J gene, clone size, V gene, CDR3 protein. Clone size appears in some rows only: once, few, many, or a class for an expanded clone.

17,TRBJ2-3,NA,TRBV4-2,CASSQDGGRGASDTQYF
15,TRBJ2-5,NA,TRBV9,CASSVGDSGGETQYF
14,TRBJ2-7,NA,TRBV29-1,CSVGGTGPSYEQYF
14,TRBJ2-7,NA,TRBV7-9,CASSLEGGAYEQYF
12,TRBJ2-1,few,TRBV29-1,CSVRRGDAEQFF
15,TRBJ2-1,NA,TRBV7-6,CASSLGGRTYNEQFF
13,TRBJ1-1,NA,TRBV5-4,CASSLAGNTEAFF
14,TRBJ2-7,NA,TRBV4-2,CASSQEGQLYEQYF
16,TRBJ1-1,few,TRBV28,CASSPSPTGLNTEAFF
15,TRBJ1-3,few,TRBV30,CAWSGKGSGGNTIYF
15,TRBJ2-7,NA,TRBV9,CASSVGPTEDYEQYF
13,TRBJ1-2,NA,TRBV28,CATAIDRAYGYTF
19,TRBJ2-1,NA,TRBV7-9,CASSLSTSGGPVLWNEQFF
14,TRBJ2-1,few,TRBV4-2,CASSQGSRQDEQFF
14,TRBJ1-1,NA,TRBV2,CAGGTGVSSTEAFF
13,TRBJ1-2,NA,TRBV4-3,CASSRDRAYGYTF
14,TRBJ1-2,few,TRBV7-2,CASSPAGLGYGYTF
15,TRBJ1-2,many,TRBV15,CATSRDMSRGGGYTF
21,TRBJ2-6,NA,TRBV21-1,CASSRPRSTGSPRCLANVLTF
16,TRBJ2-5,few,TRBV7-2,CASSPKGGSRQETQYF
20,TRBJ2-5,NA,TRBV28,CASSLSVYGTSGSLQETQYF
15,TRBJ1-2,NA,TRBV7-9,CASSRFDRGSEGYTF
14,TRBJ2-1,many,TRBV6-5,CASLTGTANNEQFF
14,TRBJ2-5,few,TRBV18,CASSPSMREETQYF
15,TRBJ1-3,few,TRBV6-5,CASSPTHYSGNTIYF
14,TRBJ2-7,NA,TRBV6-1,CASSERGDLYEQYF
14,TRBJ2-7,many,TRBV2,CASSALGTVGEQYF
15,TRBJ2-4,few,TRBV4-3,CASSQDVGTRNIQYF
12,TRBJ1-1,NA,TRBV18,CASSRGANEAFF
16,TRBJ2-5,few,TRBV4-2,CASRLRGQGLSETQYF
13,TRBJ1-2,few,TRBV2,CASSALRAFSYTF
12,TRBJ2-7,few,TRBV29-1,CSVGKGGYEQYF
14,TRBJ2-4,few,TRBV5-1,CASSTSVAKNIQYF
14,TRBJ2-1,few,TRBV27,CASSLAVSYNEQFF
15,TRBJ2-1,many,TRBV7-2,CASSRTSGGASEQFF
14,TRBJ2-1,few,TRBV7-2,CASLKGDSYNEQFF
11,TRBJ1-2,few,TRBV29-1,CSVGGLEVYTF
12,TRBJ2-3,few,TRBV29-1,CSVIGGTDTQYF
13,TRBJ2-3,few,TRBV6-5,CASRNDRDYTQYF
13,TRBJ1-2,few,TRBV9,CASSTRQDYGYTF
16,TRBJ2-7,few,TRBV7-2,CASSLSLAYVSYEQYF
13,TRBJ1-2,NA,TRBV7-9,CASSLEEVPNYTF
14,TRBJ2-2,few,TRBV30,CAGPKGLNTGELFF
15,TRBJ1-4,NA,TRBV4-1,CAGGQGGFPGEKLFF
14,TRBJ1-1,NA,TRBV30,CAWSLQYANTEAFF
16,TRBJ2-3,NA,TRBV18,CASSPNLMGGLDTQYF
15,TRBJ2-7,NA,TRBV7-8,CASRFERESSYEQYF
12,TRBJ2-1,few,TRBV30,CAWSSSYNEQFF
16,TRBJ1-2,few,TRBV2,CASTPPGTSGAYGYTF
13,TRBJ1-5,many,TRBV11-2,CASSLDQAGPQHF
14,TRBJ1-2,NA,TRBV16,CASSQRESNYGYTF
15,TRBJ1-1,few,TRBV25-1,CASSDVGGPNTEAFF